These T cell receptor beta chains were read from a single sample in a study of blood T cell repertoires in COVID-19. TCRdb keeps only in-frame clones here, not all; method: immunoSEQ multiplex PCR. The sample consists of approximately 150,000 clones, 65% to 85% of them appearing once. The sample taken for sequencing was PBMCs or T cells enriched from blood (not recorded which). The source is an older man who had been exposed to COVID-19. Each CDR3 is given with its conserved first and last residue. D genes are given only for firm matches. Rows give clone size only sometimes, using once, few, many, or a class for an expanded clone.

D | J | size | V | CDR3 | DNA
TRBD1 | TRBJ2-1 | NA | TRBV18 | CASSPGTGGDEQFF | TGTGCCAGCTCACCAGGGACAGGGGGCGATGAGCAGTTCTTC
NA | TRBJ2-1 | NA | TRBV6-4 | CASSEWEVGEQFF | TGTGCCAGCAGTGAGTGGGAGGTCGGGGAGCAGTTCTTC
NA | TRBJ1-6 | NA | TRBV7-9 | CASSLFGTRGSPLHF | TGTGCCAGCAGTTTATTCGGGACTCGAGGATCACCCCTCCACTTT
NA | TRBJ1-2 | NA | TRBV9 | CASSHLYGYTF | TGTGCCAGCAGCCACTTGTATGGCTACACCTTC
NA | TRBJ2-7 | NA | TRBV30 | CAWVSPGAAPYEQYF | TGTGCCTGGGTCTCCCCAGGGGCTGCGCCCTACGAGCAGTACTTC
NA | TRBJ1-2 | NA | TRBV29-1 | CSVDTGGAYGYTF | TGCAGCGTTGACACGGGAGGGGCCTATGGCTACACCTTC
NA | TRBJ1-2 | NA | TRBV7-2 | CASSLGRAYGYTF | TGTGCCAGCAGCCTCGGCAGGGCCTATGGCTACACCTTC
TRBD1 | TRBJ1-2 | NA | TRBV6-1 | CASSEGTGANYGYTF | TGTGCCAGCAGTGAAGGGACAGGGGCTAACTATGGCTACACCTTC
TRBD2 | TRBJ2-1 | NA | TRBV7-2 | CASSLAASGGSYNEQFF | TGTGCCAGCAGCTTAGCGGCTAGCGGGGGTTCCTACAATGAGCAGTTCTTC
NA | TRBJ1-2 | NA | TRBV11-2 | CASSSLGVLYGYTF | TGTGCCAGCAGCTCGCTAGGGGTACTCTATGGCTACACCTTC
NA | TRBJ1-2 | NA | TRBV10-3 | CAISEDISLDGYTF | TGTGCCATCAGTGAGGACATCTCACTCGATGGCTACACCTTC
NA | TRBJ2-5 | NA | TRBV6-2/TRBV6-3 | CASSSLTALQETQYF | TGTGCCAGCAGTTCCCTGACAGCCCTCCAAGAGACCCAGTACTTC
TRBD1 | TRBJ1-2 | NA | TRBV6-2/TRBV6-3 | CASSLAWGQGGGYTF | TGTGCCAGCAGCCTCGCTTGGGGACAGGGCGGTGGCTACACCTTC
TRBD1 | TRBJ2-7 | NA | TRBV7-2 | CASSTRQGPYEQYF | TGTGCCAGCAGCACGAGACAGGGGCCCTACGAGCAGTACTTC
NA | TRBJ1-1 | NA | TRBV4-3 | CASSQDKGWNTEAFF | TGCGCCAGCAGCCAAGATAAGGGGTGGAACACTGAAGCTTTCTTT
TRBD1 | TRBJ1-2 | NA | TRBV19 | CASRLGGGYTF | TGTGCCAGTAGGCTAGGGGGCGGCTACACCTTC
NA | TRBJ1-6 | few | TRBV6-5 | CASRGQLSYNSPLHF | TGTGCCAGCAGAGGACAGCTCTCCTATAATTCACCCCTCCACTTT
NA | TRBJ1-3 | NA | TRBV18 | CASSPRTDSGNTIYF | TGTGCCAGCTCACCACGGACAGACTCTGGAAACACCATATATTTT
NA | TRBJ2-3 | NA | TRBV10-1 | CASSRRAPTDTQYF | TGCGCCAGCAGTCGGAGGGCCCCGACAGATACGCAGTATTTT
TRBD1 | TRBJ2-5 | few | TRBV19 | CASRGQPQETQYF | TGTGCCAGTAGGGGACAGCCCCAAGAGACCCAGTACTTC
TRBD1 | TRBJ1-2 | once | TRBV9 | CASSARGQGKINYGYTF | TGTGCCAGCAGCGCCCGAGGACAGGGGAAAATTAACTATGGCTACACCTTC
TRBD1 | TRBJ1-3 | NA | TRBV28 | CASSFPGQPSGNTIYF | TGTGCCAGCAGCTTTCCGGGACAGCCCTCTGGAAACACCATATATTTT
TRBD1 | TRBJ1-2 | NA | TRBV18 | CASSPDRDYGYTF | TGTGCCAGCTCACCAGACAGGGACTATGGCTACACCTTC